A single sample is the source of the 20 T cell receptor beta chains below, sequenced in a study of blood T cell repertoires in COVID-19. Method: immunoSEQ multiplex PCR; TCRdb's copy keeps in-frame clones and lacks some. The sample carries around 300,000 clones, roughly 87% recorded once. Sequencing was performed on PBMCs or T cells enriched from blood (not recorded which). The receptors were gathered from a woman in her thirties who had recovered from COVID-19.

The chain combines TRBV5-6 with TRBJ1-2; 8 positions match TRBD1. Germline V lookup: CDR1 SGHDT, CDR2 YYEEEE. Trimming at V came to 1 base and at J to 7 bases, leaving 6 bases not matched to a gene. The CDR3 contains 14 residues. The CDR3 spells CASSLRQGAFGYTF. The CDR3 DNA reads TGTGCCAGCAGCTTGCGGCAGGGGGCCTTTGGCTACACCTTC.

This chain uses TRBV7-2 with TRBJ2-7, with 8 nucleotides matching TRBD1. Trimming took 4 bases from V and 6 from J; bases not matched to a gene: 8. Germline values: CDR1 SGHTA, CDR2 FQGNSA. The CDR3 loop spans 14 amino acids. The CDR3 DNA is TGTGCCAGCAGCTCCCGACAGGGGTTCCGCGAGCAGTACTTC. It translates to CASSSRQGFREQYF.

The J gene is TRBJ2-2, the V gene TRBV5-4; possibly TRBD1 for D (5 bases). Between the trimmed V and J ends, which lost 3 bases and 0 bases, there was a span of 12 bases. There are 16 residues in the CDR3. Germline V gene sequence: CDR1 SGHNT, CDR2 YYREEE (reference sequence). In DNA form, the CDR3 reads TGTGCCAGCAGCTCCAGGGCGAAAACGAACACCGGGGAGCTGTTTTTT. Protein product: CASSSRAKTNTGELFF.

This clone is a singleton in its sample. The gene calls are TRBV7-9 and TRBJ1-1, with 7 bases fitting TRBD1. This CDR3 spans 15 amino acids. Germline loops: CDR1 SEHNR, CDR2 FQNEAQ (reference sequence). V dropped 2 bases and J dropped 2; count of bases not matched to a gene: 5. The CDR3 DNA sequence: TGTGCCAGCAGCTTACCCCAGGGGGGAAACACTGAAGCTTTCTTT. Protein product: CASSLPQGGNTEAFF. The full variable domain, with the rest looked up from reference TRBV7-9 and TRBJ1-1, is DTGVSQNPRHKITKRGQNVTFRCDPISEHNRLYWYRQTLGQGPEFLTYFQNEAQLEKSRLLSDRFSAERPKGSFSTLEIQRTEQGDSAMYLCASSLPQGGNTEAFFGQGTRLTVV.

The sample holds a few counts of this clone. J is TRBJ2-2 and V is TRBV11-2; 10 bases are shared with TRBD1. This CDR3 contains 14 residues. Germline V lookup: CDR1 SGHAT, CDR2 FQNNGV. V shed 6 bases, J shed 7 bases, and the junction held 5 bases outside the gene matches. CDR3 bases: TGTGCCAGCAGTAGACAGGGGGCTAGCGGGGAGCTGTTTTTT. Its protein is CASSRQGASGELFF.

The chain combines TRBV7-9 with TRBJ1-2, with D possibly matching TRBD1 (5 bases). This CDR3 is built from 13 residues. CDR1 and CDR2 (germline): SEHNR, FQNEAQ (reference sequence). V gave up 0 bases and J gave up 4 bases, with 6 bases separating them. The CDR3 nucleotides read TGTGCCAGCAGCTTAGCGGGGGGCTATGGCTACACCTTC. Translation gives CASSLAGGYGYTF.

V and J are TRBV27 and TRBJ1-4; 8 bases map to TRBD1. The V gene's germline CDR1 is MNHEY and CDR2 SMNVEV (reference sequence). V lost 5 bases and J lost 0; bases outside the gene matches: 11. CDR3 length equals 18 residues. CDR3 protein: CASSLTGTGLATNEKLFF. As DNA, the CDR3 is TGTGCCAGCAGTCTTACCGGGACAGGACTAGCAACTAATGAAAAACTGTTTTTT.

The chain joins TRBV27 to TRBJ2-6, with a tentative D call TRBD2 (6 bases). The V gene lost 5 bases and the J gene lost 0 bases, with 20 bases spanning the gap. Germline assignment: CDR1 MNHEY and CDR2 SMNVEV (reference sequence). This CDR3 has 19 residues. The chain's CDR3 is CASSPDAGTARSGANVLTF. CDR3 DNA: TGTGCCAGCAGTCCCGACGCGGGGACGGCACGCTCTGGGGCCAACGTCCTGACTTTC.

This chain joins TRBV24-1 and TRBJ2-3; no clear D gene. The CDR3 is 14 residues long. With 4 bases removed from V and 2 bases from J, the gap between germline ends came to 9 bases. CDR1 is KGHDR, CDR2 SFDVKD, per germline. CDR3 loop: CATSEHAATDTQYF. CDR3 nucleotide sequence: TGTGCCACCAGTGAGCACGCGGCCACAGATACGCAGTATTTT.

The chain combines TRBV15 with TRBJ1-2; D not resolved. CDR3 length: 14 amino acids. V lost 0 bases, J lost 3 bases, and 8 bases lay in between. Germline V gives CDR1 LNHNV, CDR2 YYDKDF (reference sequence). Here the CDR3 reads CATSREQRDYGYTF. In DNA form, the CDR3 reads TGTGCCACCAGCAGAGAACAGAGGGACTATGGCTACACCTTC.

The rearrangement uses TRBV9 and TRBJ2-2; 9 positions match TRBD1. J was trimmed by 5 bases and V by 4 bases; bases with no gene match: 6. The CDR3 contains 15 residues. Germline CDR1 and CDR2: SGDLS and YYNGEE. CDR3 bases: TGTGCCAGCAGCTTACGGGACAGGGAAACCGGGGAGCTGTTTTTT. It codes for CASSLRDRETGELFF.

As DNA, the CDR3 is TGCGCCAGCAGCCAAGGGGTGGGACAGGGTAGCGACGAGCAGTACTTC. Its protein product is CASSQGVGQGSDEQYF. V is TRBV4-3 and J is TRBJ2-7; 9 bases are shared with TRBD1. This CDR3 region has 16 residues. Trimming removed 1 base from V and 5 bases from J; junction bases left unmatched: 9. Germline values: CDR1 LGHNA, CDR2 YSLEER.

V usage is TRBV5-1 and J usage is TRBJ1-1; D perhaps matches TRBD1 (6 bases). With 3 bases removed from V and 6 bases from J, the gap between germline ends came to 12 bases. CDR1 SGHRS and CDR2 YFSETQ come from the germline V gene. CDR3 size: 13 residues. The CDR3 here is CASSWGDRPEAFF. DNA for the CDR3: TGCGCCAGCAGCTGGGGAGACAGGCCTGAAGCTTTCTTT.

The V gene is TRBV6-1, the J gene TRBJ2-7; 8 positions match TRBD1. Germline CDR1 reads MNHNS; CDR2 reads SASEGT. The CDR3 spans 15 residues. The junction had 6 bases not matched to a gene; V was cut back by 3 bases and J by 2 bases. The CDR3 nucleotides read TGTGCCAGCAGTGAGGCAGGACAGGGTACCTACGAGCAGTACTTC. Amino acid sequence: CASSEAGQGTYEQYF.

V usage is TRBV4-1 and J usage is TRBJ2-7; perhaps TRBD1 as D (5 bases). CDR3 length: 15 amino acids. The V gene's germline CDR1 is MGHRA and CDR2 YSYEKL. The germline V and J ends were trimmed by 4 bases and 7 bases, with 20 bases remaining between them. CDR3 sequence reads: CASSLIPRGIEEQYF. CDR3 nucleotide sequence: TGCGCCAGCAGCCTCATTCCAAGGGGTATCGAGGAGCAGTACTTC.

The chain uses TRBV27 and TRBJ1-1, with D uncertain. The germline gives CDR1 MNHEY, CDR2 SMNVEV (reference sequence). V gave up 2 bases and J gave up 1 base, with 11 bases separating them. This CDR3 has 15 amino acids. The CDR3 is CASSLRAGRNTEAFF. DNA for the CDR3: TGTGCCAGCAGTTTAAGGGCGGGGAGGAACACTGAAGCTTTCTTT.

This chain uses TRBV28 with TRBJ2-7; 9 bases are a match to TRBD2. The CDR3 runs to 14 residues. Germline trimming cut 4 bases from V and 1 base from J; bases unmatched to any gene: 2. Germline V gives CDR1 MDHEN, CDR2 SYDVKM. The CDR3 DNA reads TGTGCCAGCAGTTCGCTAGCGGGGTCCTACGAGCAGTACTTC. Translating it yields CASSSLAGSYEQYF.

This clone showed up just once. The chain uses TRBV10-2 and TRBJ2-2; 8 bases match TRBD2. This CDR3 contains 14 residues. V lost 4 bases, J lost 8 bases, and 6 bases stayed unmatched. Germline values: CDR1 WSHSY, CDR2 SAAADI. As DNA, the CDR3 is TGCGCCAGCAGTGCGAGCGGGAGTACTGGGGAGCTGTTTTTT. Its protein product is CASSASGSTGELFF.

This clone was counted once. This rearrangement joins TRBV11-2 to TRBJ2-7; a possible D gene is TRBD1 (6 bases). The CDR3 extends over 14 amino acids. Germline-derived CDR1 and CDR2 are SGHAT and FQNNGV. The V end lost 5 bases, the J end lost 3 bases, and 14 bases lay between the germline ends. CDR3 in DNA: TGTGCCAGCAGCCATCCAGGACAGCACTACGAGCAGTACTTC. Protein sequence: CASSHPGQHYEQYF.

The chain has TRBV9 and TRBJ2-6; D remains ambiguous. CDR1 and CDR2 from the germline V gene are SGDLS and YYNGEE. This CDR3 is 19 amino acids long. Trimming took 3 bases from V and 0 from J, leaving 19 bases between them. The CDR3 reads CASSEAPTPIHSGANVLTF. The CDR3 coding sequence is TGTGCCAGCAGCGAGGCACCGACACCGATCCACTCTGGGGCCAACGTCCTGACTTTC.